This passage covers 29 T cell receptor beta chains from one sample sequenced in a study of breast tumors, draining lymph nodes, adjacent tissues. TCRdb re-derived calls from the multiplex PCR reads in MiXCR, one entry per CDR3 protein. The sample holds about 21,000 distinct CDR3 sequences, less than 40% seen once. Specimen: breast tumor tissue. The receptors originated from a female donor with breast cancer. Some clones in this sample may be carry-over from other donors' samples.

This clonotype rates as medium-sized. The J gene is TRBJ2-7, the V gene TRBV6-2 or TRBV6-3; 9 bases align to TRBD2. V was pared by 0 bases and J by 3 bases, with 3 bases of the junction left unmatched. Germline loops: CDR1 MNHEY, CDR2 SVGEGT. This CDR3 contains 15 residues. The CDR3 region is CASSYSASGNYEQYF. CDR3 sequence (DNA): TGTGCCAGCAGTTACTCGGCTAGCGGGAACTACGAGCAGTACTTC.

This clonotype showed up just once. This is likely a read error, given that the CDR3 carries no conserved phenylalanine or tryptophan at its end. The DNA is left out, because the CDR3 cannot be placed on it with certainty; the CDR3 is given as TCRdb lists it. The chain joins TRBV18 to TRBJ1-3. With termini counted, the CDR3 has 16 amino acids. The germline V gene has CDR1 KGHSH and CDR2 LQKENI. The CDR3 spells CASSPNAVPSGNTTYL.

The V and J genes are TRBV6-5 and TRBJ2-7; the match to TRBD2 covers 9 bases. The CDR3 contains 17 residues. Germline V gene lookup returns CDR1 MNHEY and CDR2 SVGAGI. V gave up 0 bases and J gave up 4 bases; unmatched junction bases: 10. The CDR3 protein is CASSYSPRLAGRYEQYF. The CDR3 DNA sequence: TGTGCCAGCAGTTACTCCCCCCGGCTAGCGGGAAGGTACGAGCAGTACTTC.

V gene TRBV4-2 combines with J gene TRBJ1-1, with TRBD1 identical over 7 bases. Per germline, CDR1 LGHNA and CDR2 YNFKEQ. The CDR3 is made up of 15 amino acids. Trimming removed 0 bases from V and 0 bases from J; junction bases left unmatched: 1. For the CDR3, the DNA is TGTGCCAGCAGCCAAGAGCAGGGGGTGAACACTGAAGCTTTCTTT. Its translation is CASSQEQGVNTEAFF.

This clonotype was recorded many times. V is TRBV28 and J is TRBJ2-3, with 7 bases fitting TRBD1. Looked up from germline, CDR1 is MDHEN and CDR2 is SYDVKM. Trimming cost V 7 bases and J 1 base; bases outside gene matches: 5. The CDR3 is made up of 14 amino acids. CDR3 bases: TGTGCCAGCAATTCCGGACAGGGCACAGATACGCAGTATTTT. Protein product: CASNSGQGTDTQYF.

In this sample, this clonotype turned up many times. The chain couples TRBV19 to TRBJ2-1; D is unresolved. The CDR3 has 15 residues. Germline values: CDR1 LNHDA, CDR2 SQIVND (reference sequence). The germline V and J ends were trimmed by 2 bases and 5 bases, with 13 bases remaining between them. The CDR3, as DNA: TGTGCCAGTAGTATATACGATGGGAATAACAATGAGCAGTTCTTC. As protein: CASSIYDGNNNEQFF.

This clonotype was seen ten or more times. The rearrangement uses TRBV27 and TRBJ2-5; D is perhaps TRBD2 (6 bases). Germline assignment: CDR1 MNHEY and CDR2 SMNVEV (reference sequence). The CDR3 extends over 15 amino acids. Trimming pared 3 bases from V and 1 base from J, leaving 12 bases between. This CDR3 reads CASSLRGGTQETQYF. The CDR3 DNA follows: TGTGCCAGCAGTTTGCGGGGCGGGACCCAAGAGACCCAGTACTTC.

The chain uses TRBV7-4 and TRBJ2-7; 14 nucleotides agree with TRBD2. Germline loops: CDR1 SGHVT, CDR2 SQSDAQ. The CDR3 is made up of 19 amino acids. J was trimmed by 4 bases and V by 4 bases; bases with no gene match: 15. For the CDR3, the DNA is TGTGCCAGCAGCTCCCCCAATGGGACTAGCGGGAGAGTTATTTACGAGCAGTACTTC. Amino acids: CASSSPNGTSGRVIYEQYF.

This clonotype occurred a few times. V usage is TRBV28 and J usage is TRBJ2-1; D perhaps matches TRBD2 (5 bases). CDR3 length: 11 amino acids. Germline V gene data show CDR1 as MDHEN and CDR2 as SYDVKM. Trimming stripped 9 bases from V and 7 bases from J, with 10 bases between. The CDR3 DNA reads as TGTGCCAGTTGGACGGGGAATGAGCAGTTCTTC. Translated: CASWTGNEQFF.

This clonotype was counted many times. The chain couples TRBV11-2 to TRBJ2-7; 10 nucleotides line up with TRBD2. V was clipped by 6 bases and J by 3 bases; unmatched bases: 14. The germline gives CDR1 SGHAT, CDR2 FQNNGV. The CDR3 spans 17 residues. CDR3 sequence reads: CASSPGMGSGRLYEQYF. DNA for the CDR3: TGTGCCAGCAGTCCTGGGATGGGTAGCGGGAGGCTCTACGAGCAGTACTTC.

At least ten counts were recorded for this clonotype. The rearrangement uses TRBV14 and TRBJ2-6; 10 bases are shared with TRBD1. The CDR3 is made up of 20 amino acids. Trimming took 4 bases from V and 0 from J; bases not matched to a gene: 12. The germline CDR1 and CDR2 sequences are SGHDN and FVKESK. The CDR3 coding sequence is TGTGCCAGCAGCCGATTCCCGGACAGGGGGTACGGCTCTGGGGCCAACGTCCTGACTTTC. Its protein product is CASSRFPDRGYGSGANVLTF. The full variable domain, rest sourced from reference TRBV14 and TRBJ2-6, is EAGVTQFPSHSVIEKGQTVTLRCDPISGHDNLYWYRRVMGKEIKFLLHFVKESKQDESGMPNNRFLAERTGGTYSTLKVQPAELEDSGVYFCASSRFPDRGYGSGANVLTFGAGSRLTVL.

This clonotype was counted at least ten times. The chain uses TRBV19 and TRBJ2-1; 9 bases are a match to TRBD2. There are 16 residues in the CDR3. V lost 4 bases to trimming and J lost 9 bases; unmatched junction nucleotides: 13. CDR1 and CDR2 from the germline V gene are LNHDA and SQIVND (reference sequence). CDR3 in DNA: TGTGCCAGTAGTAGAGGGGGCATAGCGGGAGACGGTGAGCAGTTCTTC. This gives the protein CASSRGGIAGDGEQFF.

In its sample, this clonotype was seen many times. V gene TRBV4-1 combines with J gene TRBJ2-7, with 7 bases identical to TRBD1. Germline trimming cut 5 bases from V and 0 bases from J; bases unmatched to any gene: 7. Germline V gene lookup returns CDR1 MGHRA and CDR2 YSYEKL. The CDR3 length is 15 residues. The CDR3 is CASSSRTGNSYEQYF. CDR3 nucleotide sequence: TGCGCCAGCAGCTCCCGGACAGGCAACTCCTACGAGCAGTACTTC.

Note on this clonotype: A single base separates this from a much larger clone, so it may be a read error. The chain combines TRBV18 with TRBJ2-5; TRBD1 matches 9 bases. The CDR3 sequence is 16 residues long. From germline, CDR1 is KGHSH and CDR2 LQKENI. The trim removed 6 bases at V and 4 bases at J, leaving 12 bases unmatched. The DNA of the CDR3 is TGTGCCAGCTCTCCAGCGGACAGGGGTGTGGGAGAGACCCAGTACTTC. This sequence encodes CASSPADRGVGETQYF.

This clonotype was seen ten or more times. The chain is built from TRBV20-1 and TRBJ2-7; a possible D gene is TRBD2 (6 bases). Trimming removed 0 bases at V and 6 bases at J, with 12 bases between. Germline CDR1 DFQATT, CDR2 SNEGSKA (reference sequence). This CDR3 comprises 13 residues. The CDR3 loop reads CSAREPGGIEQYF. For the CDR3, the DNA is TGCAGTGCTAGAGAGCCTGGGGGGATCGAGCAGTACTTC.

In the case of this clonotype: A much bigger clone sits one base away, suggesting this may be a read error. This chain connects TRBV27 to TRBJ2-6; D may be TRBD1 or TRBD2 (5 bases each). Germline CDR1 is MNHEY and CDR2 is SMNVEV (reference sequence). CDR3 length: 15 amino acids. The CDR3 loop reads CASSQGWTGANVPTF. CDR3 DNA sequence: TGTGCCAGCAGTCAGGGCTGGACCGGGGCCAACGTCCCGACTTTC. Looking up the rest from reference TRBV27 and TRBJ2-6 gives the full variable domain: EAQVTQNPRYLITVTGKKLTVTCSQNMNHEYMSWYRQDPGLGLRQIYYSMNVEVTDKGDVPEGYKVSRKEKRNFPLILESPSPNQTSLYFCASSQGWTGANVPTFGAGSRLTVL.

The J gene is TRBJ2-7, the V gene TRBV11-2; 9 nucleotides agree with TRBD2. V lost 3 bases, J lost 8 bases, and 14 bases stayed unmatched. The CDR3 spans 16 residues. CDR1 and CDR2 from the germline V gene are SGHAT and FQNNGV. CDR3 in amino acids: CASSFTLAGGPHKQYF. In nucleotides, the CDR3 is TGTGCCAGCAGCTTCACGCTGGCGGGAGGGCCTCACAAGCAGTACTTC.

Many counts were recorded for this clonotype. The chain has TRBV28 and TRBJ2-7; TRBD1 agrees at 7 bases. Germline V lookup: CDR1 MDHEN, CDR2 SYDVKM. V was pared by 6 bases and J by 2 bases, with 10 bases of the junction left unmatched. The CDR3 has 15 amino acids. The CDR3 loop reads CASSSTGAETYEQYF. As DNA, the CDR3 is TGTGCCAGCAGCTCTACAGGGGCGGAAACCTACGAGCAGTACTTC.

By frequency in the sample, this clonotype is medium-sized. This sequence joins TRBV7-9 and TRBJ1-2, with 12 bases lining up with TRBD1. This CDR3 has 15 residues. CDR1 is SEHNR, CDR2 FQNEAQ, per germline (reference sequence). V was pared by 5 bases and J by 7 bases, with 8 bases of the junction left unmatched. DNA of the CDR3: TGTGCCAGCAGCGTTCCGGGACAGGGGGCCATTGGCTACACCTTC. Translating it yields CASSVPGQGAIGYTF.

This clonotype is labeled medium-sized. J is TRBJ2-3 and V is TRBV4-1; TRBD1 matches 7 bases. The CDR3 totals 15 residues. Germline CDR1 reads MGHRA; CDR2 reads YSYEKL. The V segment lost 2 bases and the J segment 3 bases; nucleotides outside the gene matches: 5. The CDR3 nucleotides are TGCGCCAGCAGCCAAATGACAGGGTGGACAGATACGCAGTATTTT. Encoded protein: CASSQMTGWTDTQYF.

This clonotype was seen at least ten times. The J gene is TRBJ1-2, the V gene TRBV12-3 or TRBV12-4; TRBD1 aligns across 10 bases. V gave up 3 bases and J gave up 4 bases; unmatched junction bases: 5. CDR3 length equals 15 residues. CDR3 sequence reads: CASSFSGTGAYGYTF. The CDR3 DNA sequence: TGTGCCAGCAGTTTTTCCGGGACAGGGGCCTATGGCTACACCTTC.

V and J are TRBV20-1 and TRBJ1-2; 8 positions match TRBD1. From germline, CDR1 is DFQATT and CDR2 SNEGSKA (reference sequence). This CDR3 has 14 amino acids. Unmatched junction bases numbered 10, after V lost 5 bases and J lost 5 bases. CDR3 sequence reads: CSAEGQARRYGYTF. The CDR3 DNA follows: TGCAGTGCTGAGGGACAGGCACGAAGGTATGGCTACACCTTC.

This clonotype ranks as medium-sized. The V call is TRBV12-3 or TRBV12-4, the J call TRBJ2-5; weak D call: TRBD2 (6 bases). There are 12 residues in the CDR3. V lost 4 bases to trimming and J lost 5 bases, with 8 bases between them. The CDR3 DNA sequence: TGTGCCAGCAGTTCGGGGGTTGAGACCCAGTACTTC. It translates to CASSSGVETQYF.

This clonotype was seen repeatedly, ten times or more. This rearrangement joins TRBV20-1 to TRBJ1-2; TRBD1 is a possible D gene (6 bases). Germline V CDR1 and CDR2: DFQATT, SNEGSKA (reference sequence). This CDR3 spans 15 amino acids. Trimming shortened V by 2 bases and J by 3 bases, and 16 bases separated the two germline ends. The CDR3 DNA follows: TGCAGTGCTAGAAAAACAGGGAGGGCCTACTATGGCTACACCTTC. Protein sequence: CSARKTGRAYYGYTF.

This clonotype was picked up many times. The chain employs TRBV27 and TRBJ2-1; no clear D. V was trimmed by 3 bases and J by 12 bases, leaving 15 bases between them. The CDR3 totals 13 residues. The germline gives CDR1 MNHEY, CDR2 SMNVEV (reference sequence). The CDR3 region has the DNA TGTGCCAGCAGTTTCCTCCCGCGGTTTGGGCAGTTCTTC. Its protein product is CASSFLPRFGQFF.

Many counts were recorded for this clonotype. V is TRBV11-2 and J is TRBJ2-1; 8 nucleotides align to TRBD2. The CDR3 extends over 15 amino acids. The ends lost 5 bases at V and 7 bases at J; junction bases unmatched: 10. CDR1 and CDR2 (germline): SGHAT, FQNNGV. The CDR3: CASSEGREVWNEQFF. The DNA of the CDR3 is TGTGCCAGCAGCGAAGGGCGGGAGGTCTGGAATGAGCAGTTCTTC.

This clonotype occurred many times. CDR3 protein: CASSLVGGTNGYTF. The CDR3 DNA follows: TGTGCCAGCAGCTTAGTCGGAGGAACAAATGGCTACACCTTC. This chain uses TRBV7-2 with TRBJ1-2; D is uncertain. V lost 1 base to trimming and J lost 6 bases, with 12 bases between them. The germline CDR1 and CDR2 sequences are SGHTA and FQGNSA. CDR3 length: 14 residues.

This CDR3 reads CSVSGSSYEQYF. CDR3 DNA: TGCAGTGTTAGCGGGAGTTCCTACGAGCAGTACTTC. This chain joins TRBV20-1 and TRBJ2-7; 9 positions agree with TRBD2. The CDR3 spans 12 residues. V gave up 7 bases and J gave up 1 base; unmatched junction bases: 2. CDR1 DFQATT and CDR2 SNEGSKA come from the germline V gene (reference sequence).

The chain uses TRBV2 and TRBJ2-5, with D tentatively TRBD1 (5 bases). The germline V gene encodes CDR1 SNHLY and CDR2 FYNNEI. The V end lost 3 bases, the J end lost 5 bases, and 7 bases lay between the germline ends. This CDR3 has 12 residues. CDR3 protein: CASSDSGETQYF. The CDR3 DNA is TGTGCCAGCAGTGATTCAGGGGAGACCCAGTACTTC.